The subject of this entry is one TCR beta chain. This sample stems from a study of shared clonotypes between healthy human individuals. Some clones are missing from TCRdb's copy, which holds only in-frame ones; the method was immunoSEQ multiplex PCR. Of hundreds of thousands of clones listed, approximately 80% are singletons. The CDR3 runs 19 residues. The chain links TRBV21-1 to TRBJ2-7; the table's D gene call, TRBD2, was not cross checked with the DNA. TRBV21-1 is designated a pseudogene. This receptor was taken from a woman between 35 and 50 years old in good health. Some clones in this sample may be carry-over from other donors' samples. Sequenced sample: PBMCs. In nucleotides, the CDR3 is TGTGCCAGCAGCACCCCCCCTAGCGGCAGAGTTCCTCCTAACTACGAGCAGTACTTC. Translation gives CASSTPPSGRVPPNYEQYF.